These 30 T cell receptor beta chains originate from one sample sequenced in a study of spatial heterogeneity in lung cancer. Overall study findings and caveats: Tumor mutation counts were tracked by expanded intratumoral alpha and beta TCR counts.

Time point: sample taken at primary tumor resection. TCRdb independently ran MiXCR on the 5' RACE reads; one entry per CDR3 protein. Altogether some 7,800 distinct CDR3 sequences are present, 5% to 6% being singletons, with the ten largest covering 24%. Antigens for these TCRs are unknown. The input for sequencing was lung tumor tissue, taken at surgery. These receptors were taken from a male donor with early-stage non-small cell lung cancer.

There are many counts of this clonotype. This sequence joins TRBV20-1 and TRBJ1-6, with TRBD1 identical over 7 bases. The germline gives CDR1 DFQATT, CDR2 SNEGSKA (reference sequence). J gave up 6 bases and V 5 bases, and 10 bases lay outside the gene matches. The CDR3 has 15 amino acids. This chain's CDR3 is CSALQGRVGNSPLHF. As DNA, the CDR3 is TGCAGTGCTCTACAGGGGAGAGTCGGTAATTCACCCCTCCACTTT.

The V and J genes are TRBV20-1 and TRBJ1-1; unclear D gene. With 0 bases removed from V and 8 bases from J, the gap between germline ends came to 10 bases. CDR3 length: 12 amino acids. The germline gives CDR1 DFQATT, CDR2 SNEGSKA (reference sequence). The CDR3 DNA reads TGCAGTGCTAGAGATGAGACCGCGGAAGCTTTCTTT. This codes for CSARDETAEAFF.

This clonotype was seen repeatedly, ten times or more. The chain recombines TRBV2 with TRBJ2-3, with 7 bases aligning to TRBD2. The CDR3 totals 16 residues. Germline-derived CDR1 and CDR2 are SNHLY and FYNNEI. J gave up 2 bases and V 2 bases, and 7 bases lay outside the gene matches. CDR3 bases: TGTGCCAGCAGTGAAAAGGCGGGAGTCCACACAGATACGCAGTATTTT. It yields the protein CASSEKAGVHTDTQYF.

This clonotype was detected many times. The chain is built from TRBV7-6 and TRBJ1-6; 12 bases match TRBD1. This CDR3 is built from 16 residues. CDR1 is SGHVS and CDR2 is FNYEAQ in the germline V gene. J was trimmed by 9 bases and V by 4 bases; bases with no gene match: 7. CDR3 residues: CASSSGQGAFVSPLHF. CDR3 coding DNA: TGTGCCAGCAGCTCGGGACAGGGGGCCTTTGTTTCACCCCTCCACTTT.

The V call is TRBV27, the J call TRBJ1-2; 9 nucleotides match TRBD1. Losses at the gene ends were 2 bases for V and 3 bases for J; bases not matched to a gene: 4. Germline CDR1 reads MNHEY; CDR2 reads SMNVEV (reference sequence). There are 15 residues in the CDR3. The DNA of the CDR3 is TGTGCCAGCAGTTTACGGACAGGGGACTACTATGGCTACACCTTC. Translating gives CASSLRTGDYYGYTF.

In its sample, this clonotype was seen many times. The chain combines TRBV28 with TRBJ2-1, with D perhaps TRBD2 (6 bases). CDR1 and CDR2 (germline): MDHEN, SYDVKM. The CDR3 consists of 14 residues. V was trimmed by 6 bases and J by 8 bases, leaving 17 bases between them. The CDR3 DNA sequence: TGTGCCAGCAGCACCCGTACCGGGAGCGATGAGCAGTTCTTC. Translation: CASSTRTGSDEQFF.

The sample holds many counts of this clonotype. V and J are TRBV5-1 and TRBJ2-1, with 9 nucleotides matching TRBD1. The ends lost 4 bases at V and 8 bases at J; junction bases unmatched: 4. This CDR3 comprises 13 residues. Germline V gives CDR1 SGHRS, CDR2 YFSETQ. CDR3 sequence (DNA): TGCGCCAGCAGCGGGACAGGGAAAGATGAGCAGTTCTTC. Translating gives CASSGTGKDEQFF.

This chain connects TRBV15 to TRBJ1-6, with D tentatively TRBD1 (5 bases). The CDR3 totals 13 residues. Germline assignment: CDR1 LNHNV and CDR2 YYDKDF (reference sequence). Trimming pared 5 bases from V and 9 bases from J, leaving 11 bases between. CDR3 coding DNA: TGTGCCACCAGCCCAGAGGGGCTTTCACCCCTCCACTTT. This sequence encodes CATSPEGLSPLHF. The complete variable domain, with remaining parts taken from reference TRBV15 and TRBJ1-6, reads DAMVIQNPRYQVTQFGKPVTLSCSQTLNHNVMYWYQQKSSQAPKLLFHYYDKDFNNEADTPDNFQSRRPNTSFCFLDIRSPGLGDTAMYLCATSPEGLSPLHFGNGTRLTVT.

To note about this clonotype: A read error may produce the germline difference seen at one junction end. The J gene is TRBJ1-1, the V gene TRBV7-8; D is unresolved. Germline CDR1 reads SGHVS; CDR2 reads FQNEAQ. This CDR3 region has 13 residues. The CDR3 loop is CASMLHLNTEDFF. In nucleotides, the CDR3 is TGTGCCAGCATGTTACACCTGAACACTGAAGATTTCTTT.

Many counts were recorded for this clonotype. V gene TRBV10-1 combines with J gene TRBJ1-5; D is possibly TRBD1 (5 bases). This CDR3 is built from 15 residues. Between the trimmed V and J ends, which lost 0 bases and 4 bases, there was a span of 10 bases. Germline-derived CDR1 and CDR2 are WNHNN and SYGVQD (reference sequence). CDR3 DNA sequence: TGCGCCAGCAGTGAGTCGGGCAGGGTAAATCAGCCCCAGCATTTT. It codes for CASSESGRVNQPQHF.

This clonotype was seen a few times. J is TRBJ2-7 and V is TRBV28; 9 positions match TRBD1. Germline CDR1 is MDHEN and CDR2 is SYDVKM. With 7 bases clipped from V and 3 bases from J, the junction kept 7 bases outside the gene matches. The CDR3 is 14 amino acids. The CDR3 loop is CASIGPGQGYEQYF. In DNA, the CDR3 is TGTGCCAGCATTGGGCCGGGACAGGGCTACGAGCAGTACTTC. The full variable domain, in which reference TRBV28 and TRBJ2-7 provide the parts outside the CDR3, is DVKVTQSSRYLVKRTGEKVFLECVQDMDHENMFWYRQDPGLGLRLIYFSYDVKMKEKGDIPEGYSVSREKKERFSLILESASTNQTSMYLCASIGPGQGYEQYFGPGTRLTVT.

This clonotype was detected ten times or more. The V call is TRBV20-1, the J call TRBJ1-1; the D gene is possibly TRBD1 (6 bases). Trimming removed 3 bases from V and 11 bases from J, with 25 bases in between. The CDR3 extends over 15 amino acids. Germline lookup yields CDR1 DFQATT and CDR2 SNEGSKA (reference sequence). DNA for the CDR3: TGCAGTGCTAGGCGGGCCGGACACAGGGAGGAGGAGGCTTTCTTT. This gives the protein CSARRAGHREEEAFF.

The sample holds many counts of this clonotype. The chain is built from TRBV7-2 and TRBJ2-7; unclear D gene. Germline loops: CDR1 SGHTA, CDR2 FQGNSA. This CDR3 has 11 residues. Trimming pared 5 bases from V and 8 bases from J, leaving 10 bases between. CDR3 protein: CASSTQAQQYF. In DNA, the CDR3 is TGTGCCAGCAGCACCCAAGCACAGCAGTACTTC.

This clonotype was observed at least ten times. The chain combines TRBV5-1 with TRBJ1-1, with a weak D call TRBD1 (6 bases). This CDR3 is built from 13 residues. Trimming removed 4 bases from V and 1 base from J, with 8 bases in between. Germline V gene lookup returns CDR1 SGHRS and CDR2 YFSETQ. The CDR3 DNA reads TGCGCCAGCAGCCTACAGGGGAACACTGAAGCTTTCTTT. This sequence encodes CASSLQGNTEAFF.

The sample holds many counts of this clonotype. The genes are TRBV29-1 and TRBJ2-5, with 8 bases identical to TRBD1. The CDR3 consists of 14 residues. J was trimmed by 2 bases and V by 6 bases; bases with no gene match: 8. Germline loops: CDR1 SQVTM, CDR2 ANQGSEA. The chain's CDR3 is CSVPRDRNQETQYF. The CDR3 DNA follows: TGCAGCGTGCCAAGGGACAGGAATCAAGAGACCCAGTACTTC.

This clonotype was observed at least ten times. The chain couples TRBV11-2 to TRBJ2-3, with D uncertain. The CDR3 runs to 14 residues. Germline CDR1 SGHAT, CDR2 FQNNGV. V gave up 1 base and J gave up 1 base, with 6 bases separating them. Here the CDR3 reads CASSLGTGTDTQYF. CDR3 in DNA: TGTGCCAGCAGCTTAGGTACGGGCACAGATACGCAGTATTTT.

The rearrangement joins TRBV27 to TRBJ2-1; TRBD2 agrees at 8 bases. V shed 6 bases, J shed 6 bases, and the junction held 7 bases outside the gene matches. The germline gives CDR1 MNHEY, CDR2 SMNVEV (reference sequence). The CDR3 runs 14 residues. The chain's CDR3 is CASRTSAKTNEQFF. CDR3 nucleotide sequence: TGTGCCAGCAGGACTAGCGCAAAAACCAATGAGCAGTTCTTC.

CDR3: CSAGPRAQETQYF. The DNA for the CDR3 is TGCAGCGCTGGGCCCAGGGCTCAAGAGACCCAGTACTTC. The gene calls are TRBV20-1 and TRBJ2-5; D may be TRBD1 (5 bases). The germline CDR1 and CDR2 sequences are DFQATT and SNEGSKA (reference sequence). The CDR3 is 13 amino acids.

This clonotype is categorized as medium-sized. V usage is TRBV5-1 and J usage is TRBJ1-1, with a possible D match to TRBD1 (6 bases). The length of the CDR3 is 16 residues. V was clipped by 1 base and J by 1 base, with 14 bases between them. CDR1 and CDR2 (germline): SGHRS, YFSETQ. The DNA for the CDR3 is TGCGCCAGCAGCTTGTCACAGGGCGATTGGAACACTGAAGCTTTCTTT. Translating it yields CASSLSQGDWNTEAFF.

By proportion, this clonotype is medium-sized. The chain combines TRBV18 with TRBJ2-2, with TRBD1 matching 11 bases. The V gene end was trimmed by 5 bases and the J gene end by 3 bases; junction bases not matched to a gene: 2. The CDR3 covers 15 residues. Germline values: CDR1 KGHSH, CDR2 LQKENI. The CDR3 region is CASSSGQGDTGELFF. The DNA of the CDR3 is TGTGCCAGCTCATCGGGACAGGGGGACACCGGGGAGCTGTTTTTT. Full variable domain (remainder filled in from reference TRBV18 and TRBJ2-2): NAGVMQNPRHLVRRRGQEARLRCSPMKGHSHVYWYRQLPEEGLKFMVYLQKENIIDESGMPKERFSAEFPKEGPSILRIQQVVRGDSAAYFCASSSGQGDTGELFFGEGSRLTVL.

This clonotype showed up many times. The CDR3 reads CASSLEGSTNSPLHF. For the CDR3, the DNA is TGTGCCAGCAGCTTAGAAGGAAGTACTAATTCACCCCTCCACTTT. The chain recombines TRBV5-5 with TRBJ1-6, with D unclear. The CDR3 totals 15 residues. V lost 2 bases to trimming and J lost 6 bases, with 12 bases between them. Looked up from germline, CDR1 is SGHKS and CDR2 is YYEKEE (reference sequence).

The chain joins TRBV15 to TRBJ1-5; no definite D call. Germline CDR1 LNHNV, CDR2 YYDKDF (reference sequence). V was pared by 0 bases and J by 4 bases, with 16 bases between. CDR3 length equals 17 residues. The CDR3 coding sequence is TGTGCCACCAGCAGAGATGGGAGGGATTTGAATAATCAGCCCCAGCATTTT. This translates into CATSRDGRDLNNQPQHF.

This clonotype was counted many times. V and J are TRBV6-2 or TRBV6-3 and TRBJ2-3; 8 positions match TRBD2. The germline CDR1 and CDR2 sequences are MNHEY and SVGEGT. The J segment lost 8 bases and the V segment lost 7 bases, leaving 14 bases of the junction unmatched. The CDR3 is 15 amino acids. CDR3 coding DNA: TGTGCCAGCACAAGCCCAAGCGGGAGTGGGGGTACGCAGTATTTT. Translation gives CASTSPSGSGGTQYF.

This chain uses TRBV28 with TRBJ1-1; D not resolved. Trimming took 1 base from V and 10 from J, leaving 10 bases between them. Germline V gene data show CDR1 as MDHEN and CDR2 as SYDVKM. This CDR3 contains 12 residues. In DNA form, the CDR3 reads TGTGCCAGCAGTTTATACGGCCCGGGAGCTTTCTTT. Translation: CASSLYGPGAFF.

This clonotype was seen many times. The chain carries TRBV6-5 and TRBJ1-1; 7 nucleotides match TRBD1. CDR3 length: 13 amino acids. Per germline, CDR1 MNHEY and CDR2 SVGAGI. The V gene end was trimmed by 8 bases and the J gene end by 10 bases; junction bases not matched to a gene: 13. Here the CDR3 DNA reads TGTGCCAGCGAATCTAGGGGGCACGGAGGAGCTTTCTTT. Amino acid sequence: CASESRGHGGAFF.

This clonotype is medium-sized by share. The rearrangement links TRBV2 to TRBJ2-5; D not resolved. V lost 4 bases and J lost 2, with 11 bases in between. CDR1 is SNHLY and CDR2 is FYNNEI in the germline V gene. CDR3 size: 14 residues. CDR3 sequence (DNA): TGTGCCAGCAGTGTCCGCCAGCAACAAGAGACCCAGTACTTC. Translation gives CASSVRQQQETQYF.

This clonotype was detected many times. This chain joins TRBV5-4 and TRBJ2-2, with a tentative D call TRBD2 (6 bases). The germline gives CDR1 SGHNT, CDR2 YYREEE (reference sequence). CDR3 length: 16 amino acids. V was trimmed by 4 bases and J by 2 bases, leaving 15 bases between them. CDR3 region: CASSPRLGINTGELFF. Written as DNA, the CDR3 is TGTGCCAGCAGCCCCAGACTAGGAATAAACACCGGGGAGCTGTTTTTT.

This clonotype showed up many times. This chain joins TRBV27 and TRBJ2-7, with 8 nucleotides matching TRBD1. CDR1 and CDR2 from the germline V gene are MNHEY and SMNVEV (reference sequence). Germline trimming cut 5 bases from V and 3 bases from J; bases unmatched to any gene: 6. This CDR3 comprises 14 residues. The CDR3 DNA follows: TGTGCCAGCAGTCAGTGGGACAGGAACTACGAGCAGTACTTC. This gives the protein CASSQWDRNYEQYF.

This clonotype was seen only a few times. The chain combines TRBV29-1 with TRBJ2-2; 11 nucleotides agree with TRBD2. CDR3 length: 14 amino acids. The V gene's germline CDR1 is SQVTM and CDR2 ANQGSEA. V was clipped by 6 bases and J by 4 bases; unmatched bases: 4. The CDR3 bases are TGCAGCGTAGACCTAGCGGGAGGCACCGGGGAGCTGTTTTTT. This codes for CSVDLAGGTGELFF.

This clonotype was counted only a few times. The CDR3 loop is CASSFYGANYGYTF. CDR3 DNA: TGTGCCAGCAGCTTCTATGGGGCGAACTATGGCTACACCTTC. V gene TRBV5-6 combines with J gene TRBJ1-2, with D possibly matching TRBD1 (5 bases). The germline CDR1 and CDR2 sequences are SGHDT and YYEEEE. Trimming took 2 bases from V and 2 from J, leaving 10 bases between them. The CDR3 is 14 amino acids.